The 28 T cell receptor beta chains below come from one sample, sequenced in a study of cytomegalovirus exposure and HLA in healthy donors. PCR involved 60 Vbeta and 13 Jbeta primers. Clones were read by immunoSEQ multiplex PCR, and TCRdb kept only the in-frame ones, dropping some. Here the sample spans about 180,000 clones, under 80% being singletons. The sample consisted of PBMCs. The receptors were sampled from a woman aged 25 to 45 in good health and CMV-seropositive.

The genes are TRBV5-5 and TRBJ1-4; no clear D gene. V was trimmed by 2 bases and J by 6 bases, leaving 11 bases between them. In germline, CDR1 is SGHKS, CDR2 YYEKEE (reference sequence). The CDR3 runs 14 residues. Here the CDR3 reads CASSFRVSDEKLFF. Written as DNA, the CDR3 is TGTGCCAGCAGCTTTCGGGTTTCCGATGAAAAACTGTTTTTT.

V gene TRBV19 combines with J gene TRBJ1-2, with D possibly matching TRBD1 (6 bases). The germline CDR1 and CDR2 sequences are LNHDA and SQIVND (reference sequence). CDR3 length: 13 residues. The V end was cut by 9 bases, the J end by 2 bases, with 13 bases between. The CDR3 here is CARTYRDNYGYTF. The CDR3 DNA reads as TGTGCCAGGACTTACAGGGACAACTATGGCTACACCTTC.

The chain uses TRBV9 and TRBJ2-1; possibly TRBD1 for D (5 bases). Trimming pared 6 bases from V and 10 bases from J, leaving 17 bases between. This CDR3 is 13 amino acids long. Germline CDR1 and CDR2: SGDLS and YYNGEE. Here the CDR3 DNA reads TGTGCCAGCACCCGCGTTTCGACAGAGGAGCAGTTCTTC. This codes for CASTRVSTEEQFF.

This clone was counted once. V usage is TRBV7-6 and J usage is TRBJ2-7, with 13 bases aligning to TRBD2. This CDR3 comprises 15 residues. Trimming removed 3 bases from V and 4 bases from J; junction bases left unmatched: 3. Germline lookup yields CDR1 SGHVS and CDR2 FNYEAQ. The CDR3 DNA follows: TGTGCCAGCAGCTTCGGGACTAGCGGGGATTACGAGCAGTACTTC. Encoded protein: CASSFGTSGDYEQYF.

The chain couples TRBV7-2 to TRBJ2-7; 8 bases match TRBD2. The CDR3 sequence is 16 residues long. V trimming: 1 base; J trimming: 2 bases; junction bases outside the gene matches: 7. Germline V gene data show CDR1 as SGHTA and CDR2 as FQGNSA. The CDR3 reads CASSLVSGAAPYEQYF. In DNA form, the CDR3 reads TGTGCCAGCAGCTTAGTTAGCGGGGCCGCCCCCTACGAGCAGTACTTC.

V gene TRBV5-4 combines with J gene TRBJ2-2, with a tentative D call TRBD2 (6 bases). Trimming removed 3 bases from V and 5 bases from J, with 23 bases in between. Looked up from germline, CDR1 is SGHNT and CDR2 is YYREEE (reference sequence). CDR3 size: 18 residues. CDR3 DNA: TGTGCCAGCAGCTCCCTTCCGGATCAGGGACTCCAAACCGGGGAGCTGTTTTTT. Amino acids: CASSSLPDQGLQTGELFF. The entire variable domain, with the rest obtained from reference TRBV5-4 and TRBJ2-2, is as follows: ETGVTQSPTHLIKTRGQQVTLRCSSQSGHNTVSWYQQALGQGPQFIFQYYREEENGRGNFPPRFSGLQFPNYSSELNVNALELDDSALYLCASSSLPDQGLQTGELFFGEGSRLTVL.

CDR3 bases: TGCGCCAGCAGCCAAGATTCTACCACTAGGGTTAACGGCTATGGCTACACCTTC. This sequence encodes CASSQDSTTRVNGYGYTF. The rearrangement joins TRBV4-3 to TRBJ1-2; no definite D call. V lost 0 bases and J lost 4, with 21 bases in between. There are 18 residues in the CDR3. Germline CDR1 reads LGHNA; CDR2 reads YSLEER.

The CDR3 nucleotides are TGTGCCAGCAGTGTCGGACAGGGATTCTACGAGCAGTACTTC. It is translated as CASSVGQGFYEQYF. The V call is TRBV6-1, the J call TRBJ2-5; TRBD1 matches 8 bases. The J call may be incorrect, as the DNA end agrees better with TRBJ2-7. There are 14 residues in the CDR3. Germline CDR1 is MNHNS and CDR2 is SASEGT.

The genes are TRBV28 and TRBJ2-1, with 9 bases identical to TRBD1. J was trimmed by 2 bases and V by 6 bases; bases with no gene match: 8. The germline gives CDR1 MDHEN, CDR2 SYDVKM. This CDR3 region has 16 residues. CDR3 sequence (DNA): TGTGCCAGCAGCCCCGGGACAGGGACGACCTACAATGAGCAGTTCTTC. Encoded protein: CASSPGTGTTYNEQFF.

Here the CDR3 DNA reads TGTGCCAGCAGCTTATTGGGCAGAAGAGAGACCCAGTACTTC. Residues: CASSLLGRRETQYF. This chain uses TRBV7-9 with TRBJ2-5, with D hard to call. CDR3 length: 14 residues. Germline assignment: CDR1 SEHNR and CDR2 FQNEAQ (reference sequence). V was trimmed by 2 bases and J by 4 bases, leaving 11 bases between them.

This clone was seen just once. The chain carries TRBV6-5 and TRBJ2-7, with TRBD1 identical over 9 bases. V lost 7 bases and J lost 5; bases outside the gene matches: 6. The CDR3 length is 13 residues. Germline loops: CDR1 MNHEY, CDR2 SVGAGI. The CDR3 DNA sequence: TGTGCCAGCACCCCGACAGGGGGGGACGAGCAGTACTTC. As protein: CASTPTGGDEQYF.

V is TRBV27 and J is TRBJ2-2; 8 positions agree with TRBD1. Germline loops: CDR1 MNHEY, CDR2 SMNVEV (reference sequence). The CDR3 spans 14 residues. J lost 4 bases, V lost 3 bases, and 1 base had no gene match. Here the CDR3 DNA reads TGTGCCAGCAGTTTCACAGGGGGCACCGGGGAGCTGTTTTTT. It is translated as CASSFTGGTGELFF.

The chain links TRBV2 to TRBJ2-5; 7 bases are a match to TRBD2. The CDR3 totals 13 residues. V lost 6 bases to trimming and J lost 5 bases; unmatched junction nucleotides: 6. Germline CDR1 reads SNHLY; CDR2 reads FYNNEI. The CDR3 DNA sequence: TGTGCCAGCAGAAGAGCGGGGTGGGAGACCCAGTACTTC. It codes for CASRRAGWETQYF.

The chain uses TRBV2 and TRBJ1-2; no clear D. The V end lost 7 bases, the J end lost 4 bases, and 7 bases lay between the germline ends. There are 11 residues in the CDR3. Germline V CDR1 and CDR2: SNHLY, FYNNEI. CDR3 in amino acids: CASNRGYGYTF. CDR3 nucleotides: TGTGCCAGCAATAGAGGCTATGGCTACACCTTC.

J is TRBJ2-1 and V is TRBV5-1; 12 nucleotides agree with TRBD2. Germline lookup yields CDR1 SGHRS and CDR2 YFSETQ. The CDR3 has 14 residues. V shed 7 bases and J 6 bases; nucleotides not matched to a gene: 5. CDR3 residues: CASVLAGGGNEQFF. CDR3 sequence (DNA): TGCGCCAGCGTCCTAGCGGGGGGGGGCAATGAGCAGTTCTTC.

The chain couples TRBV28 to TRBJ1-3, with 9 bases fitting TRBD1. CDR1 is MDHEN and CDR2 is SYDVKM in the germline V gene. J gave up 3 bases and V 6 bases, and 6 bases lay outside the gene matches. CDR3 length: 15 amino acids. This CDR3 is CASSTGGRGGNTIYF. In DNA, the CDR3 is TGTGCCAGCAGCACAGGGGGCAGAGGTGGAAACACCATATATTTT.

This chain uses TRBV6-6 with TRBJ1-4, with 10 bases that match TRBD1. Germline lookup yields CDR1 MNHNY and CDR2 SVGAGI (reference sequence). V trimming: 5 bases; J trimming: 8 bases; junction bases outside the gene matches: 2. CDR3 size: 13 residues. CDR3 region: CASSTDRGEKLFF. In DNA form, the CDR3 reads TGTGCCAGCAGTACGGACAGGGGGGAAAAACTGTTTTTT.

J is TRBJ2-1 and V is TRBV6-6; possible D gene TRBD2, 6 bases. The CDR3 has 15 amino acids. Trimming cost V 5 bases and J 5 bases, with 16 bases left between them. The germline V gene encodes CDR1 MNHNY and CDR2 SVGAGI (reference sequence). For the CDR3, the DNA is TGTGCCAGCAGTCAATCCCGGGACTCTCACAATGAGCAGTTCTTC. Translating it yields CASSQSRDSHNEQFF.

CDR3 residues: CASSEDGFGEQFF. The CDR3 DNA sequence: TGTGCCAGCAGTGAAGATGGCTTCGGGGAGCAGTTCTTC. The V and J genes are TRBV6-1 and TRBJ2-1, with D unclear. Trimming removed 1 base at V and 10 bases at J, with 11 bases between. The CDR3 spans 13 residues. Germline CDR1 MNHNS, CDR2 SASEGT.

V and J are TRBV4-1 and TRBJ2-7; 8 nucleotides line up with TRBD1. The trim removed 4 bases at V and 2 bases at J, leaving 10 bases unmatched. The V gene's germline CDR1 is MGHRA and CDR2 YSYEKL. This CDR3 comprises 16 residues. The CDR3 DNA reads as TGCGCCAGCAGCCCTGGACCGGGACAGGATACCTACGAGCAGTACTTC. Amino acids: CASSPGPGQDTYEQYF.

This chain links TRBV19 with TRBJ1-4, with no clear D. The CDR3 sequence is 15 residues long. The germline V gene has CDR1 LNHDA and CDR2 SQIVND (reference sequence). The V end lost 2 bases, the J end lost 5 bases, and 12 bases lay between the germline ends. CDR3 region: CASSITAGWNEKLFF. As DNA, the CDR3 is TGTGCCAGTAGTATAACGGCGGGTTGGAATGAAAAACTGTTTTTT.

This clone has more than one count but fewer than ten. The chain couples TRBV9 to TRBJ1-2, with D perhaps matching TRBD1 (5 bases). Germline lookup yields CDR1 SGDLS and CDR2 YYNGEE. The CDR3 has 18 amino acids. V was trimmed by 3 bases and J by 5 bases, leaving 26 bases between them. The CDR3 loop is CASSAAGEVGRPQYGYTF. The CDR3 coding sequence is TGTGCCAGCAGCGCCGCGGGGGAGGTTGGCAGACCACAATATGGCTACACCTTC. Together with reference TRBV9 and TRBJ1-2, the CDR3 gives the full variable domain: DSGVTQTPKHLITATGQRVTLRCSPRSGDLSVYWYQQSLDQGLQFLIQYYNGEERAKGNILERFSAQQFPDLHSELNLSSLELGDSALYFCASSAAGEVGRPQYGYTFGSGTRLTVV.

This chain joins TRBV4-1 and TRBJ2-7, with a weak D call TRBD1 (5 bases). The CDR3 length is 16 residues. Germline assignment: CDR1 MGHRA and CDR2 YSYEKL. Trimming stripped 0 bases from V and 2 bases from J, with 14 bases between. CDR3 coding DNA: TGCGCCAGCAGCCAAGAAGCGCAGGGAAGTACCTACGAGCAGTACTTC. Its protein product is CASSQEAQGSTYEQYF.

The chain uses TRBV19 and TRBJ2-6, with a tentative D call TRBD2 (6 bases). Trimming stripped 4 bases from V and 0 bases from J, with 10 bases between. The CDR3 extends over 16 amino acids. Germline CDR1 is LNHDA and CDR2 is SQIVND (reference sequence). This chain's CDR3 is CASSRDSSSGANVLTF. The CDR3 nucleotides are TGTGCCAGTAGTAGGGACTCTAGCTCTGGGGCCAACGTCCTGACTTTC.

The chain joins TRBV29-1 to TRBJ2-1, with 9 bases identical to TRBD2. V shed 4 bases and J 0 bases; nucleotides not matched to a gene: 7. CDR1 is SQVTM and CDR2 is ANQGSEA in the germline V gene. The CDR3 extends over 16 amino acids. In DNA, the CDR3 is TGCAGCGTTGGGGGGCTAGCGGGGCTCTCCTACAATGAGCAGTTCTTC. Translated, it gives CSVGGLAGLSYNEQFF.

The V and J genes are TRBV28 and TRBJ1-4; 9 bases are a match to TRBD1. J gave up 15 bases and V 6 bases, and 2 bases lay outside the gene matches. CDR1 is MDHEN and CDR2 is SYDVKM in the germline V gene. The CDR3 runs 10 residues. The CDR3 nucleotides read TGTGCCAGCAGCCGGGACAGGGTGTTTTTT. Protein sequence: CASSRDRVFF. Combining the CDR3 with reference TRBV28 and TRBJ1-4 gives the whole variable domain DVKVTQSSRYLVKRTGEKVFLECVQDMDHENMFWYRQDPGLGLRLIYFSYDVKMKEKGDIPEGYSVSREKKERFSLILESASTNQTSMYLCASSRDRVFFGSGTQLSVL.

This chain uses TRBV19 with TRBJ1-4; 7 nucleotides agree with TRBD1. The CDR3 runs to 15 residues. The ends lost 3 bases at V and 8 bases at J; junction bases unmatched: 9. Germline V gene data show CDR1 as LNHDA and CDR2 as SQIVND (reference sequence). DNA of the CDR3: TGTGCCAGTAGTATTGAAGGGGGCCGAACGGAAAAACTGTTTTTT. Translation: CASSIEGGRTEKLFF.

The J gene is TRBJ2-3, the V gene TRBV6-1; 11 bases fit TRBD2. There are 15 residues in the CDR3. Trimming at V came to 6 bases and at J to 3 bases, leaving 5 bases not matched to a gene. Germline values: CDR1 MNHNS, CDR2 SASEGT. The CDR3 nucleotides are TGTGCCAGCAGGCTAGCGGGGGGTAGTACAGATACGCAGTATTTT. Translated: CASRLAGGSTDTQYF.